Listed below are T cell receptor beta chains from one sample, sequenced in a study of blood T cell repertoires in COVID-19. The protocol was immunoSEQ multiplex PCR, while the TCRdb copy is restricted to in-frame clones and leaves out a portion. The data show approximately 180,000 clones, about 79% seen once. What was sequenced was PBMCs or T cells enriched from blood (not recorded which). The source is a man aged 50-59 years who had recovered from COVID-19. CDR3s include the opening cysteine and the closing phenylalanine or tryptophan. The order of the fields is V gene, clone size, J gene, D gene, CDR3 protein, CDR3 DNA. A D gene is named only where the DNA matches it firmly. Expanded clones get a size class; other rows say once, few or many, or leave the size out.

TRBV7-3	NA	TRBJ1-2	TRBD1	CASSLTGTETYGYTF	TGTGCCAGCAGCTTAACGGGGACAGAGACATATGGCTACACCTTC
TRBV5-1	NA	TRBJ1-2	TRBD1	CASSLTGEGFHGYTF	TGCGCCAGCAGCTTAACAGGGGAAGGATTTCATGGCTACACCTTC
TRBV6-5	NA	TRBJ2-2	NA	CASSYGASTGELFF	TGTGCCAGCAGTTACGGGGCTAGCACCGGGGAGCTGTTTTTT
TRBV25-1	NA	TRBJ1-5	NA	CASSEPGGNQPQHF	TGTGCCAGCAGTGAACCCGGGGGCAATCAGCCCCAGCATTTT
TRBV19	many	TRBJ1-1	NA	CASTSSWGGGQEAFF	TGTGCCAGTACTTCTTCTTGGGGGGGAGGACAGGAAGCTTTCTTT
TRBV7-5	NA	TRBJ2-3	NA	CVRSLGLGPFTDTQYF	TGTGTCAGAAGCTTGGGACTTGGACCTTTCACAGATACGCAGTATTTT
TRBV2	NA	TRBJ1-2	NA	CASTGDSINYGYTF	TGTGCCAGCACCGGAGACAGTATTAACTATGGCTACACCTTC
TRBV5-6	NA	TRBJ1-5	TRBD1	CASSTDRGQGQPQHF	TGTGCCAGCAGCACTGACAGGGGGCAAGGACAGCCCCAGCATTTT
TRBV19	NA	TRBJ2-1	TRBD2	CASSIERGRYNEQFF	TGTGCCAGTAGTATAGAGCGGGGGAGATACAATGAGCAGTTCTTC
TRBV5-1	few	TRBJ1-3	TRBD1	CASSRDRHYSGNTIYF	TGCGCCAGCAGCCGGGACAGACACTACTCTGGAAACACCATATATTTT
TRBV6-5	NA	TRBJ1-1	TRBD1	CASSYPGTGRTEAFF	TGTGCCAGCAGTTACCCCGGGACAGGGAGAACTGAAGCTTTCTTT
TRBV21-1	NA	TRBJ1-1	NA	CASSCNPGQMNTEAFF	TGTGCCAGCAGTTGCAACCCGGGACAGATGAACACTGAAGCTTTCTTT
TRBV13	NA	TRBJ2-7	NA	CASSLRGSRYEQYF	TGTGCCAGCAGCTTACGCGGATCGCGCTACGAGCAGTACTTC
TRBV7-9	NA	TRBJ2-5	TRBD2	CASSLSGGPLETQYF	TGTGCCAGCAGCTTATCGGGGGGGCCTCTTGAGACCCAGTACTTC
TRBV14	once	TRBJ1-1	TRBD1	CASSPGGTVNTEAFF	TGTGCCAGCAGCCCAGGAGGGACAGTGAACACTGAAGCTTTCTTT
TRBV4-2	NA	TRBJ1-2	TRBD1	CASSQIGTGKDYGYTF	TGTGCCAGCAGCCAAATTGGGACAGGGAAGGACTATGGCTACACCTTC
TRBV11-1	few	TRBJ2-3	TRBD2	CASSASGLTYTDTQYF	TGTGCCAGCAGCGCGTCGGGACTAACGTACACAGATACGCAGTATTTT
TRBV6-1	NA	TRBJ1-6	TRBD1	CASSEFRDRGRGRSPLHF	TGTGCCAGCAGTGAATTCCGGGACAGGGGGCGAGGTCGCTCACCCCTCCACTTT
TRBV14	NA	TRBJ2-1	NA	CASSHKSLGVRFF	TGTGCCAGCAGCCACAAATCGCTCGGGGTTCGGTTCTTC
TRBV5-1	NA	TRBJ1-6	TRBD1	CASSEFTGGGNSPLHF	TGCGCCAGCAGCGAATTCACAGGGGGCGGTAATTCACCCCTCCACTTT
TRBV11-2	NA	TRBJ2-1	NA	CASSLDLAGARVEQFF	TGTGCCAGCAGCTTAGATCTGGCAGGGGCAAGGGTTGAGCAGTTCTTC
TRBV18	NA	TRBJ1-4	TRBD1	CASSLDRAGIGSNEKLFF	TGTGCCAGCTCACTGGACAGGGCCGGTATTGGGTCTAATGAAAAACTGTTTTTT
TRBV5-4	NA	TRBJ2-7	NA	CASSFKPGISSYEQYF	TGTGCCAGCAGTTTTAAACCGGGAATTAGCTCCTACGAGCAGTACTTC
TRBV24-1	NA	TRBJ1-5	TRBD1	CATSSRQGSGGNQPQHF	TGTGCCACCAGCTCCCGACAGGGTTCGGGTGGAAATCAGCCCCAGCATTTT
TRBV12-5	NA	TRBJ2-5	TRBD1	CASGLVLGGETQYF	TGTGCTAGTGGTTTGGTACTAGGGGGCGAGACCCAGTACTTC